The 20 T cell receptor beta chains reported below all come from one sample, sequenced in a study of cytomegalovirus exposure and HLA in healthy donors. Primers: 60 Vbeta forward and 13 Jbeta reverse. TCRdb keeps only in-frame clones here, not all; method: immunoSEQ multiplex PCR. This table has more than 200,000 clones, about 80% appearing once. The sequencing input was PBMCs. The origin of the receptors is a male donor in good health and CMV-seronegative.

Details on this clone: Sequence at one end of the junction differs from germline and may be a read error. This sequence joins TRBV7-9 and TRBJ2-1; 9 bases agree with TRBD2. CDR1 is SEHNR, CDR2 FQNEAQ, per germline (reference sequence). This CDR3 is 13 amino acids long. In DNA, the CDR3 is TGTGCCAGCAGTTTAGCGGGAGTTTTGGAGCAGTTCTTC. This sequence encodes CASSLAGVLEQFF.

The rearrangement uses TRBV7-6 and TRBJ2-1; 8 nucleotides align to TRBD2. The CDR3 is 15 residues long. CDR1 is SGHVS and CDR2 is FNYEAQ in the germline V gene. V gave up 2 bases and J gave up 5 bases; unmatched junction bases: 5. The CDR3 here is CASSLTGTSHNEQFF. The CDR3 DNA sequence: TGTGCCAGCAGCTTAACCGGGACTAGTCACAATGAGCAGTTCTTC.

This clone occurred a few times. V and J are TRBV5-1 and TRBJ1-2; D remains ambiguous. Trimming stripped 0 bases from V and 1 base from J, with 10 bases between. The CDR3 sequence is 15 residues long. Germline CDR1 is SGHRS and CDR2 is YFSETQ. For the CDR3, the DNA is TGCGCCAGCAGCTTGGGAGACGGAGGTAACTATGGCTACACCTTC. Translation gives CASSLGDGGNYGYTF.

J is TRBJ2-1 and V is TRBV11-2, with TRBD2 as a possible D gene (5 bases). Trimming took 7 bases from V and 4 from J, leaving 14 bases between them. The CDR3 runs to 14 residues. CDR1 SGHAT and CDR2 FQNNGV come from the germline V gene. In nucleotides, the CDR3 is TGTGCCAGCACCTTTGAGAGGGATTACAATGAGCAGTTCTTC. This gives the protein CASTFERDYNEQFF.

The rearrangement links TRBV19 to TRBJ1-1, with D possibly TRBD1 on 6 matching bases. Germline CDR1 reads LNHDA; CDR2 reads SQIVND (reference sequence). This CDR3 comprises 14 residues. Trimming removed 4 bases at V and 4 bases at J, with 13 bases between. CDR3 loop: CASSRTGKTTEAFF. In DNA, the CDR3 is TGTGCCAGTAGTAGAACAGGGAAGACCACTGAAGCTTTCTTT. The full variable domain, in which reference TRBV19 and TRBJ1-1 provide the parts outside the CDR3, is DGGITQSPKYLFRKEGQNVTLSCEQNLNHDAMYWYRQDPGQGLRLIYYSQIVNDFQKGDIAEGYSVSREKKESFPLTVTSAQKNPTAFYLCASSRTGKTTEAFFGQGTRLTVV.

This clone came up a few times. V gene TRBV28 combines with J gene TRBJ2-7, with D tentatively TRBD1 (6 bases). The germline CDR1 and CDR2 sequences are MDHEN and SYDVKM. The length of the CDR3 is 14 residues. V was shortened by 3 bases and J by 1 base, with 10 bases between the two germline ends. CDR3 sequence: CASSFLGQSYEQYF. In DNA form, the CDR3 reads TGTGCCAGCAGTTTCTTAGGACAGTCCTACGAGCAGTACTTC.

CDR3 DNA: TGTGCCAGCAGTTTGTCCGGGACAGGCCTCGAAAAACTGTTTTTT. Translating gives CASSLSGTGLEKLFF. The chain is built from TRBV28 and TRBJ1-4, with 8 bases identical to TRBD1. The V and J ends lost 3 bases and 8 bases, in that order; junction bases with no gene match: 8. Germline lookup yields CDR1 MDHEN and CDR2 SYDVKM. CDR3 length equals 15 residues.

The chain employs TRBV27 and TRBJ1-4; possibly TRBD1 for D (5 bases). This CDR3 is built from 15 residues. Germline V gene data show CDR1 as MNHEY and CDR2 as SMNVEV (reference sequence). Trimming left V 3 bases short and J 3 bases short, with 11 bases between. The CDR3 here is CASSFYPGSNEKLFF. The CDR3 DNA reads TGTGCCAGCAGTTTCTACCCAGGGTCTAATGAAAAACTGTTTTTT.

In its sample, this clone was seen a few times. The V and J genes are TRBV6-5 and TRBJ2-1; no definite D call. The CDR3 covers 14 residues. Trimming removed 7 bases from V and 0 bases from J, with 10 bases in between. CDR1 MNHEY and CDR2 SVGAGI come from the germline V gene. CDR3 region: CASMRMSSYNEQFF. CDR3 sequence (DNA): TGTGCCAGCATGAGAATGAGCTCCTACAATGAGCAGTTCTTC.

V is TRBV14 and J is TRBJ2-7, with a weak D call TRBD2 (6 bases). Looked up from germline, CDR1 is SGHDN and CDR2 is FVKESK. This CDR3 has 15 residues. V was pared by 5 bases and J by 0 bases, with 14 bases between. The CDR3 loop reads CASSSPGLSSYEQYF. DNA for the CDR3: TGTGCCAGCAGCTCTCCGGGACTGAGCTCCTACGAGCAGTACTTC.

V usage is TRBV27 and J usage is TRBJ1-1, with D possibly TRBD1 on 5 matching bases. The CDR3 is 15 residues long. Germline V gene data show CDR1 as MNHEY and CDR2 as SMNVEV (reference sequence). Trimming shortened V by 2 bases and J by 1 base, and 11 bases separated the two germline ends. The CDR3 DNA reads as TGTGCCAGCAGTTTAGGTGGAGGGACGAACACTGAAGCTTTCTTT. This codes for CASSLGGGTNTEAFF.

This chain connects TRBV27 to TRBJ2-5; TRBD2 aligns across 8 bases. The germline V gene encodes CDR1 MNHEY and CDR2 SMNVEV (reference sequence). The CDR3 covers 16 residues. The ends lost 2 bases at V and 1 base at J; junction bases unmatched: 6. The CDR3 DNA reads TGTGCCAGCAGTTTACTGCTCGGGACTAGCCAAGAGACCCAGTACTTC. As protein: CASSLLLGTSQETQYF.

Only one count was recorded for this clone. This chain connects TRBV9 to TRBJ2-7; D call uncertain. The CDR3 consists of 14 residues. Trimming removed 0 bases from V and 2 bases from J, with 9 bases in between. Looked up from germline, CDR1 is SGDLS and CDR2 is YYNGEE. Written as DNA, the CDR3 is TGTGCCAGCAGCGTAGGTCAACAGACCTACGAGCAGTACTTC. It yields the protein CASSVGQQTYEQYF.

The chain uses TRBV19 and TRBJ2-1; D possibly corresponds to TRBD2 (6 bases). V shed 1 base and J shed 9 bases, with 16 bases lying between them. This CDR3 spans 15 amino acids. CDR1 is LNHDA, CDR2 SQIVND, per germline (reference sequence). This CDR3 reads CASSIAASGRGEQFF. DNA for the CDR3: TGTGCCAGTAGTATAGCGGCGAGCGGGCGGGGTGAGCAGTTCTTC.

This clone was recorded only once. The chain couples TRBV28 to TRBJ2-5; 8 positions agree with TRBD1. The length of the CDR3 is 17 residues. Trimming at V came to 7 bases and at J to 3 bases, leaving 16 bases not matched to a gene. Germline V CDR1 and CDR2: MDHEN, SYDVKM. The CDR3 DNA follows: TGTGCCAGCAATTCCAAAACAGGGGGAATAAGGGAAGAGACCCAGTACTTC. This translates into CASNSKTGGIREETQYF.

The V gene is TRBV5-6, the J gene TRBJ1-2; D may be TRBD1 (5 bases). CDR3 length equals 14 residues. CDR1 and CDR2 from the germline V gene are SGHDT and YYEEEE. Between the trimmed V and J ends, which lost 1 base and 4 bases, there was a span of 11 bases. In nucleotides, the CDR3 is TGTGCCAGCAGCTTGCCGGGGGACCCCTATGGCTACACCTTC. Its protein is CASSLPGDPYGYTF.

The chain joins TRBV29-1 to TRBJ2-6; tentatively, D is TRBD1 (6 bases). The CDR3 is 19 residues long. Per germline, CDR1 SQVTM and CDR2 ANQGSEA. V was clipped by 4 bases and J by 0 bases, with 22 bases between them. Written as DNA, the CDR3 is TGCAGCGTTGTGGGCGGCAGGGGCCCTTTTAGCTCTGGGGCCAACGTCCTGACTTTC. It specifies CSVVGGRGPFSSGANVLTF.

The rearrangement uses TRBV5-1 and TRBJ1-1, with 8 bases that match TRBD1. V shed 0 bases and J 0 bases; nucleotides not matched to a gene: 4. CDR1 SGHRS and CDR2 YFSETQ come from the germline V gene. The CDR3 extends over 16 amino acids. CDR3 nucleotides: TGCGCCAGCAGCTTGGCCCCGACAGGGGTGAACACTGAAGCTTTCTTT. Translation gives CASSLAPTGVNTEAFF. Based on the CDR3 plus reference TRBV5-1 and TRBJ1-1, the full variable domain is KAGVTQTPRYLIKTRGQQVTLSCSPISGHRSVSWYQQTPGQGLQFLFEYFSETQRNKGNFPGRFSGRQFSNSRSEMNVSTLELGDSALYLCASSLAPTGVNTEAFFGQGTRLTVV.

CDR3 in DNA: TGTGCCAGCAGTGTAAACCCAGGGGCCGCCGGGTCGCTTGAGGGCTACACCTTC. Protein product: CASSVNPGAAGSLEGYTF. The rearrangement joins TRBV6-1 to TRBJ1-2, with D tentatively TRBD1 (6 bases). Trimming removed 4 bases from V and 8 bases from J, with 29 bases in between. The CDR3 runs to 18 residues. The germline gives CDR1 MNHNS, CDR2 SASEGT.

This clone has only one observation. The V call is TRBV6-4, the J call TRBJ2-7; 9 positions agree with TRBD1. The CDR3 contains 13 residues. Germline-derived CDR1 and CDR2 are MRHNA and SNTAGT. The J segment lost 6 bases and the V segment lost 0 bases, leaving 0 bases of the junction unmatched. The CDR3 spells CASSDSDRGEQYF. CDR3 DNA sequence: TGTGCCAGCAGTGACTCGGACAGGGGCGAGCAGTACTTC.